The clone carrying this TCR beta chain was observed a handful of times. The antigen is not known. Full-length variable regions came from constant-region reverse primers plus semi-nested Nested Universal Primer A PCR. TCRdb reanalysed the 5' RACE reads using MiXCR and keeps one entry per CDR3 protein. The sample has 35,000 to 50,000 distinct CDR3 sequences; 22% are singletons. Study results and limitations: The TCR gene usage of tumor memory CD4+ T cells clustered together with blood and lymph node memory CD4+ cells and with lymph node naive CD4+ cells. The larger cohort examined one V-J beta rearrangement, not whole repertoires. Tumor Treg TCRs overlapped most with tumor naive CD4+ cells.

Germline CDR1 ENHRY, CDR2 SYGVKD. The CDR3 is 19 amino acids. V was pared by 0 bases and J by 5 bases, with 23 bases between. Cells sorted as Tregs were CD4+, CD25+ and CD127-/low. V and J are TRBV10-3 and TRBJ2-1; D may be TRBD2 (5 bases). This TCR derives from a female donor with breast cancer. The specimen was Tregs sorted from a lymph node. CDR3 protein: CAISESLAEATKRNNEQFF. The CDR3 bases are TGTGCCATCAGTGAGTCTCTGGCGGAGGCGACCAAACGGAACAATGAGCAGTTCTTC.